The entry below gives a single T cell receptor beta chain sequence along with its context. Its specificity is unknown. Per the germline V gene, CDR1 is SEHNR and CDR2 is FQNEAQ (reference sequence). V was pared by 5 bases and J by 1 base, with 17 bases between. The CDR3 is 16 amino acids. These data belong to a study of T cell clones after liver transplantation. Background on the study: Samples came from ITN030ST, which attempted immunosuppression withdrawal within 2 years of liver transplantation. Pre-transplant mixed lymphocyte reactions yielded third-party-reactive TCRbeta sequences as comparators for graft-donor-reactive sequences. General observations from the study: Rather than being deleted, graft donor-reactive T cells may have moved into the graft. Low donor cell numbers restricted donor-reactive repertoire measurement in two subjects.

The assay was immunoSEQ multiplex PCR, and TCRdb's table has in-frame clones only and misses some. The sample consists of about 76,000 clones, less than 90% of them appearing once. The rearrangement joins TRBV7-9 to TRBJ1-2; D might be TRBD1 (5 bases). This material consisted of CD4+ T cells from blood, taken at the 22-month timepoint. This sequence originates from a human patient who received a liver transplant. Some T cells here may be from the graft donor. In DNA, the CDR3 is TGTGCCAGCAGCCTTGGGAGCCGGGGCAGTAACTATGGCTACACCTTC. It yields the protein CASSLGSRGSNYGYTF.